This passage covers 27 T cell receptor beta chains from one sample sequenced in a study of blood T cell repertoires in COVID-19. The assay was immunoSEQ multiplex PCR, and TCRdb's table has in-frame clones only and misses some. Found here are fewer than 50,000 clones, around 82% of them singletons; the top ten hold approximately 42%. Input material: peripheral blood. The receptors stem from a man aged 35 to 55 with active or convalescent COVID-19.

The chain uses TRBV19 and TRBJ1-6; 11 bases align to TRBD1. Germline trimming cut 5 bases from V and 7 bases from J; bases unmatched to any gene: 4. The V gene's germline CDR1 is LNHDA and CDR2 SQIVND (reference sequence). CDR3 length: 15 amino acids. The CDR3 loop is CASSPRDRGNSPLHF. Written as DNA, the CDR3 is TGTGCCAGTAGTCCCCGGGACAGGGGGAATTCACCCCTCCACTTT.

In this sample, this clone turned up a few times. J is TRBJ2-2 and V is TRBV7-2; 8 nucleotides match TRBD2. The junction had 16 bases not matched to a gene; V was cut back by 6 bases and J by 7 bases. Per the germline V gene, CDR1 is SGHTA and CDR2 is FQGNSA. There are 17 residues in the CDR3. The CDR3 is CASSSLPRAGGGGELFF. The CDR3 DNA is TGTGCCAGCAGTTCTCTTCCTCGCGCGGGGGGAGGCGGGGAGCTGTTTTTT.

V is TRBV9 and J is TRBJ2-2, with no clear D. CDR1 SGDLS and CDR2 YYNGEE come from the germline V gene. Trimming pared 4 bases from V and 0 bases from J, leaving 4 bases between. The CDR3 runs 13 residues. In nucleotides, the CDR3 is TGTGCCAGCAGCCCGTCGAACACCGGGGAGCTGTTTTTT. It translates to CASSPSNTGELFF.

This rearrangement joins TRBV6-5 to TRBJ2-3; 7 nucleotides align to TRBD1. Losses at the gene ends were 8 bases for V and 3 bases for J; bases not matched to a gene: 8. Germline loops: CDR1 MNHEY, CDR2 SVGAGI. The CDR3 has 14 amino acids. The CDR3, as DNA: TGTGCCAGCCGGGCAGGGGGAAGAACAGATACGCAGTATTTT. Its translation: CASRAGGRTDTQYF.

The chain recombines TRBV6-2 or TRBV6-3 with TRBJ2-7; a possible D gene is TRBD2 (7 bases). Trimming left V 2 bases short and J 0 bases short, with 14 bases between. CDR3 length: 16 residues. Germline V gene data show CDR1 as MNHEY and CDR2 as SVGEGT. CDR3 residues: CASSYEAGQASYEQYF. CDR3 nucleotide sequence: TGTGCCAGCAGTTACGAAGCGGGACAAGCCTCCTACGAGCAGTACTTC.

This rearrangement joins TRBV7-2 to TRBJ1-2; perhaps TRBD1 as D (6 bases). The V end was cut by 1 base, the J end by 4 bases, with 13 bases between. The CDR3 runs 15 residues. Germline V gives CDR1 SGHTA, CDR2 FQGNSA. The chain's CDR3 is CASSLVGGSGYGYTF. The CDR3, as DNA: TGTGCCAGCAGCTTAGTAGGGGGTTCAGGCTATGGCTACACCTTC.

This chain joins TRBV5-4 and TRBJ1-1; no definite D call. V lost 4 bases and J lost 2, with 6 bases in between. The CDR3 is 12 residues long. From germline, CDR1 is SGHNT and CDR2 YYREEE (reference sequence). CDR3 coding DNA: TGTGCCAGCAGCCTAAGAAACACTGAAGCTTTCTTT. Protein product: CASSLRNTEAFF.

V gene TRBV28 combines with J gene TRBJ1-5; D gene unclear. Germline assignment: CDR1 MDHEN and CDR2 SYDVKM. The CDR3 is 11 residues long. With 6 bases removed from V and 4 bases from J, the gap between germline ends came to 4 bases. The CDR3 nucleotides are TGTGCCAGCAGCGTAAATCAGCCCCAGCATTTT. It codes for CASSVNQPQHF.

This clone was seen a handful of times. This sequence joins TRBV20-1 and TRBJ2-3; 12 bases are a match to TRBD2. The germline V gene has CDR1 DFQATT and CDR2 SNEGSKA (reference sequence). The CDR3 runs to 11 residues. The V gene end was trimmed by 3 bases and the J gene end by 14 bases; junction bases not matched to a gene: 3. CDR3 loop: CSARTSGRGYF. CDR3 bases: TGCAGTGCTAGGACTAGCGGGAGAGGGTATTTT.

Comment on this clone: At one end, the junction sequence differs from germline, possibly due to a read error. The chain joins TRBV30 to TRBJ1-4; maybe TRBD1 (5 bases). CDR1 is GTSNPN and CDR2 is SVGIG in the germline V gene (reference sequence). The CDR3 is made up of 13 amino acids. The CDR3 loop reads CAWSVMLGQVDLF. Here the CDR3 DNA reads TGTGCCTGGAGTGTAATGTTGGGGCAGGTGGACCTGTTT.

The CDR3 DNA follows: TGTGCCAGCAGAGCCGGGACAGGGGGAAACTATGGCTACACCTTC. Amino acids: CASRAGTGGNYGYTF. This chain joins TRBV3-1 (or the pseudogene TRBV3-2) and TRBJ1-2; 11 bases are shared with TRBD1. The CDR3 spans 15 residues. Germline trimming cut 6 bases from V and 2 bases from J; bases unmatched to any gene: 5. Germline CDR1 is LGHDT and CDR2 is YNNKEL (reference sequence).

In its sample, this clone was seen once. This chain connects TRBV9 to TRBJ2-2; a possible D gene is TRBD2 (6 bases). CDR3 size: 16 residues. The V end lost 4 bases, the J end lost 3 bases, and 16 bases lay between the germline ends. Germline V lookup: CDR1 SGDLS, CDR2 YYNGEE. The CDR3 region is CASSPRGAGDTGELFF. DNA of the CDR3: TGTGCCAGCAGCCCCCGCGGGGCAGGCGACACCGGGGAGCTGTTTTTT.

This clone showed up just a few times. This rearrangement joins TRBV5-4 to TRBJ2-3; TRBD1 aligns across 8 bases. V lost 7 bases and J lost 4; bases outside the gene matches: 5. CDR3 length: 13 amino acids. Germline CDR1 and CDR2: SGHNT and YYREEE (reference sequence). The CDR3 here is CASRPGGADTQYF. In DNA, the CDR3 is TGTGCCAGCCGGCCAGGGGGCGCAGATACGCAGTATTTT.

The rearrangement joins TRBV19 to TRBJ2-6; TRBD1 agrees at 9 bases. CDR3 size: 19 residues. From germline, CDR1 is LNHDA and CDR2 SQIVND (reference sequence). Losses at the gene ends were 7 bases for V and 0 bases for J; bases not matched to a gene: 13. CDR3 residues: CASTAGTTGGFSGANVLTF. The CDR3 DNA sequence: TGTGCCAGTACTGCGGGAACGACAGGGGGATTCTCTGGGGCCAACGTCCTGACTTTC.

J is TRBJ2-1 and V is TRBV30, with 9 bases matching TRBD2. CDR1 is GTSNPN, CDR2 SVGIG, per germline (reference sequence). There are 13 residues in the CDR3. Unmatched junction bases numbered 1, after V lost 5 bases and J lost 2 bases. The CDR3 nucleotides are TGTGCCTGGCAGCGGGAGGCCTACAATGAGCAGTTCTTC. As protein: CAWQREAYNEQFF.

This chain links TRBV7-9 with TRBJ1-3; D is possibly TRBD1 (5 bases). Germline V gives CDR1 SEHNR, CDR2 FQNEAQ (reference sequence). This CDR3 is built from 15 residues. The V gene lost 7 bases and the J gene lost 2 bases, with 15 bases spanning the gap. In DNA form, the CDR3 reads TGTGCCAGCACCTTGGGGGGGGATCCTGGAAACACCATATATTTT. It is translated as CASTLGGDPGNTIYF.

This CDR3 reads CASSLEEGFTEAFF. CDR3 nucleotide sequence: TGTGCCAGCAGTTTAGAGGAGGGTTTTACTGAAGCTTTCTTT. The chain carries TRBV6-5 and TRBJ1-1; D ambiguous. This CDR3 spans 14 amino acids. The V gene's germline CDR1 is MNHEY and CDR2 SVGAGI. V was trimmed by 4 bases and J by 5 bases, leaving 14 bases between them.

The chain combines TRBV10-3 with TRBJ1-2; no definite D call. Germline V gene sequence: CDR1 ENHRY, CDR2 SYGVKD. This CDR3 spans 10 amino acids. Trimming shortened V by 8 bases and J by 5 bases, and 6 bases separated the two germline ends. The CDR3: CAIGQYGYTF. CDR3 nucleotides: TGTGCCATCGGTCAGTATGGCTACACCTTC.

The rearrangement joins TRBV7-9 to TRBJ2-1; unclear D gene. V lost 4 bases to trimming and J lost 7 bases, with 5 bases between them. Germline CDR1 reads SEHNR; CDR2 reads FQNEAQ (reference sequence). CDR3 length: 11 amino acids. The CDR3 loop is CASSSPNEQFF. The CDR3 DNA reads TGTGCCAGCAGCTCCCCAAATGAGCAGTTCTTC. Full variable domain (remainder filled in from reference TRBV7-9 and TRBJ2-1): DTGVSQNPRHKITKRGQNVTFRCDPISEHNRLYWYRQTLGQGPEFLTYFQNEAQLEKSRLLSDRFSAERPKGSFSTLEIQRTEQGDSAMYLCASSSPNEQFFGPGTRLTVL.

This clone was detected a few times. The chain couples TRBV30 to TRBJ2-7; TRBD1 matches at 8 bases. This CDR3 has 12 residues. J lost 6 bases, V lost 3 bases, and 4 bases had no gene match. From germline, CDR1 is GTSNPN and CDR2 SVGIG (reference sequence). CDR3: CAWRRTGTEQYF. The DNA of the CDR3 is TGTGCCTGGAGGCGGACAGGGACCGAGCAGTACTTC. Looking up the rest from reference TRBV30 and TRBJ2-7 gives the full variable domain: SQTIHQWPATLVQPVGSPLSLECTVEGTSNPNLYWYRQAAGRGLQLLFYSVGIGQISSEVPQNLSASRPQDRQFILSSKKLLLSDSGFYLCAWRRTGTEQYFGPGTRLTVT.

This chain connects TRBV5-1 to TRBJ2-1; TRBD2 matches 12 bases. Per germline, CDR1 SGHRS and CDR2 YFSETQ. The CDR3 length is 17 residues. V shed 0 bases and J 12 bases; nucleotides not matched to a gene: 13. This CDR3 is CASSLEPSGRGTMRQFF. Written as DNA, the CDR3 is TGCGCCAGCAGCTTGGAACCTAGCGGGAGGGGGACAATGAGGCAGTTCTTC. Complete variable domain (other parts from reference TRBV5-1 and TRBJ2-1): KAGVTQTPRYLIKTRGQQVTLSCSPISGHRSVSWYQQTPGQGLQFLFEYFSETQRNKGNFPGRFSGRQFSNSRSEMNVSTLELGDSALYLCASSLEPSGRGTMRQFFGPGTRLTVL.

The V and J genes are TRBV19 and TRBJ1-4; a weak D match, TRBD1 (6 bases). CDR3 length: 12 amino acids. CDR1 is LNHDA and CDR2 is SQIVND in the germline V gene (reference sequence). Trimming shortened V by 5 bases and J by 14 bases, and 15 bases separated the two germline ends. CDR3 DNA: TGTGCCAGTAGTTTTCCGGACAGAATCCTGTTTTTT. Translation gives CASSFPDRILFF.

In this sample, this clone turned up a few times. The chain combines TRBV11-2 with TRBJ1-1; D perhaps matches TRBD1 (5 bases). This CDR3 contains 13 residues. Germline V gene sequence: CDR1 SGHAT, CDR2 FQNNGV. With 5 bases removed from V and 5 bases from J, the gap between germline ends came to 12 bases. As DNA, the CDR3 is TGTGCCAGCAGCGGCGGGGGAGGTACTGAAGCTTTCTTT. It encodes CASSGGGGTEAFF.

This clone was counted only a few times. V gene TRBV11-1 combines with J gene TRBJ2-5, with a tentative D call TRBD1 (5 bases). Germline loops: CDR1 SGHAT, CDR2 FQDESV (reference sequence). Trimming stripped 4 bases from V and 4 bases from J, with 13 bases between. CDR3 length: 14 amino acids. The CDR3 spells CASSSMGPGETQYF. In DNA form, the CDR3 reads TGTGCCAGCAGCTCCATGGGGCCTGGAGAGACCCAGTACTTC.

The chain has TRBV5-1 and TRBJ2-2, with a possible D match to TRBD2 (7 bases). The V end was cut by 0 bases, the J end by 0 bases, with 12 bases between. The germline V gene has CDR1 SGHRS and CDR2 YFSETQ. The CDR3 is 17 amino acids. CDR3 in amino acids: CASSLVGGPANTGELFF. DNA of the CDR3: TGCGCCAGCAGCTTGGTCGGGGGGCCCGCGAACACCGGGGAGCTGTTTTTT. Variable domain in full (rest from reference TRBV5-1 and TRBJ2-2): KAGVTQTPRYLIKTRGQQVTLSCSPISGHRSVSWYQQTPGQGLQFLFEYFSETQRNKGNFPGRFSGRQFSNSRSEMNVSTLELGDSALYLCASSLVGGPANTGELFFGEGSRLTVL.

This clone has just one count. The V call is TRBV6-5, the J call TRBJ2-2; tentatively, D is TRBD2 (6 bases). From germline, CDR1 is MNHEY and CDR2 SVGAGI. V lost 6 bases and J 9 bases, leaving 17 bases between the germline ends. The CDR3 runs to 14 residues. The CDR3 reads CASRPGLSSRELFF. The CDR3 DNA is TGTGCCAGCAGACCGGGACTCAGCTCCAGGGAGCTGTTTTTT.

V usage is TRBV6-2 or TRBV6-3 and J usage is TRBJ2-2, with a possible D match to TRBD1 (7 bases). The CDR3 totals 16 residues. Deletions cut 5 bases from V and 4 bases from J, with 17 bases between. Germline V CDR1 and CDR2: MNHEY, SVGEGT. CDR3 amino acids: CASSAGQRVTTGELFF. CDR3 coding DNA: TGTGCCAGCAGTGCGGGACAGAGAGTTACCACCGGGGAGCTGTTTTTT.